This TCR beta chain originates from a study of blood T cell repertoires in COVID-19. CDR1 and CDR2 from the germline V gene are LNHDA and SQIVND (reference sequence). V gave up 3 bases and J gave up 3 bases, with 8 bases separating them. The CDR3 is 13 residues long. The assay was immunoSEQ multiplex PCR, and TCRdb's table has in-frame clones only and misses some. The repertoire holds roughly 71,000 clones, under 90% seen once, with 18% in the top ten. The sequence came from a man aged 65 to 85 who had recovered from COVID-19. The V and J genes are TRBV19 and TRBJ1-1; D is possibly TRBD1 (5 bases). The sequencing input was peripheral blood. CDR3 in DNA: TGTGCCAGTAGTATTGGAGGGGACACTGAAGCTTTCTTT. It specifies CASSIGGDTEAFF. Using reference TRBV19 and TRBJ1-1 for the parts outside the CDR3, the full variable domain is DGGITQSPKYLFRKEGQNVTLSCEQNLNHDAMYWYRQDPGQGLRLIYYSQIVNDFQKGDIAEGYSVSREKKESFPLTVTSAQKNPTAFYLCASSIGGDTEAFFGQGTRLTVV.